This TCR beta chain came from a study of blood T cell repertoires in COVID-19. Per germline, CDR1 DFQATT and CDR2 SNEGSKA (reference sequence). Trimming took off 5 bases at V and 11 bases at J, with 15 bases between the two ends. This CDR3 has 11 amino acids. Here immunoSEQ multiplex PCR was the method, and the copy in TCRdb shows in-frame clones only, minus some. In the table there are 210,000 or so clones, approximately 91% of which are singletons. The rearrangement uses TRBV20-1 and TRBJ1-1; D gene uncertain. Sequencing was carried out using peripheral blood. The source of this sequence is a woman between 55 and 75 years old with acute or convalescent COVID-19. This chain's CDR3 is CSARGGVRAFF. CDR3 nucleotide sequence: TGCAGTGCTCGAGGCGGGGTCCGGGCTTTCTTT.